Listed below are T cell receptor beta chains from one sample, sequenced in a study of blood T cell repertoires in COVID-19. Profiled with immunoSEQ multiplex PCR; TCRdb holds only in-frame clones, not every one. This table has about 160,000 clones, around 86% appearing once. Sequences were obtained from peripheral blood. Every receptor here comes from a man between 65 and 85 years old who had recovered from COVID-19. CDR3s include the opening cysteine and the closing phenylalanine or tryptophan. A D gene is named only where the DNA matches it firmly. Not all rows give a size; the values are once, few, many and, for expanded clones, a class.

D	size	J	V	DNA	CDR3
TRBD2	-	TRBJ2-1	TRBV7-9	TGTGCCAGCAGCTCCCCGGGACTAGTAAATGAGCAGTTCTTC	CASSSPGLVNEQFF
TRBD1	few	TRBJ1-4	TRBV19	TGTGCCACCCAGGACAGGGGAAATGAAAAACTGTTTTTT	CATQDRGNEKLFF
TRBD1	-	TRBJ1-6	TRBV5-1	TGCGCCAGCAGCAACGGACAGGGGGACTTGCCCCTCCACTTT	CASSNGQGDLPLHF
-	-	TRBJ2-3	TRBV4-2	TGTGCCAGCAGGCAAAAGGGGGACACCTCCACAGATACGCAGTATTTT	CASRQKGDTSTDTQYF
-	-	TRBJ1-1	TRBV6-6	TGTGCCAGCAGTTACTCAGGGAGCGACACTGAAGCTTTCTTT	CASSYSGSDTEAFF
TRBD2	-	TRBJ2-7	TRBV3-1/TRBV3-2	TGTGCCAGCAGCCAATGGACGGTGGGAGGGAGAATCAACGAGCAGTACTTC	CASSQWTVGGRINEQYF
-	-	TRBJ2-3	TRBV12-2	TGTGCAAGTCGCTTAGAGCTCCAAGCGGGCACAGATACGCAGTATTTT	CASRLELQAGTDTQYF
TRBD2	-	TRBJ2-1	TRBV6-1	TGTGCCAGCAGTGGACTAGCGGGAGTGGGGGGCAATGAGCAGTTCTTC	CASSGLAGVGGNEQFF
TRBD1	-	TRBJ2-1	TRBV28	TGTGCCAGCAGTGGGGGGACAGGGACCTACTACAATGAGCAGTTCTTC	CASSGGTGTYYNEQFF
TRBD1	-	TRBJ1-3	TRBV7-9	TGTGCCAGCAGCTTATACGGGACAGGGGACTCTGGAAACACCATATATTTT	CASSLYGTGDSGNTIYF
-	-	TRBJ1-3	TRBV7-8	TGTGCCAGCAGGCAATTCGACGGAGCAAACACCATATATTTT	CASRQFDGANTIYF
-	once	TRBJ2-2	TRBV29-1	TGCAGCGTTGACGCGAACACCGGGGAGCTGTTTTTT	CSVDANTGELFF
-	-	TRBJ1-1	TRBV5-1	TGCGCCAGCAGCGCCGACAGAGGAATGAACACTGAAGCTTTCTTT	CASSADRGMNTEAFF
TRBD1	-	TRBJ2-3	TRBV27	TGTGCCAGCAGTTTATCCTGGCGAGGGGGCGCGACAGATACGCAGTATTTT	CASSLSWRGGATDTQYF
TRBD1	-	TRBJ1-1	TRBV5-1	TGCGCCAGCAGCCCGGCGGTGGAGGGACAGGCCCCAACCAACACTGAAGCTTTCTTT	CASSPAVEGQAPTNTEAFF
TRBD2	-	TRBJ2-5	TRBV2	TGTGCCAGCAGTGAAGCACTGCCGGGAGGGACCCAGTACTTC	CASSEALPGGTQYF
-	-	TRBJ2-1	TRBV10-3	TGTGCCATCAGTGAGCGGGAGCGTGGTGAGCAGTTCTTC	CAISERERGEQFF
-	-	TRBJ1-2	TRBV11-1	TGTGCCAGCAGCTTAGACCTACAGGCGGGCTACACCTTC	CASSLDLQAGYTF
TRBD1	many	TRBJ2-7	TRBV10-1	TGCGCCAGCAGTGATCCAGGGGCAGGGGGCTTCTACGAGCAGTACTTC	CASSDPGAGGFYEQYF
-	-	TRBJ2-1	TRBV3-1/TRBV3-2	TGTGCCAGCAGCCAAGATCCGGCTAGCGTTAGCTCCTACAATGAGCAGTTCTTC	CASSQDPASVSSYNEQFF
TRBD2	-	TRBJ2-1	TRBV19	TGTGCCAGTACCCCTTTTCTAGCGGGGGGGTACTCCTACAATGAGCAGTTCTTC	CASTPFLAGGYSYNEQFF
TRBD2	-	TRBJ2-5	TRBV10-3	TGTGCCATCAGTGAGTCGTACGGGGGGGAGACCCAGTACTTC	CAISESYGGETQYF
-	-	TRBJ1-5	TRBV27	TGTGCCAGCAGTTTATCGGGGGCCTGGGAGCCCCAGCATTTT	CASSLSGAWEPQHF
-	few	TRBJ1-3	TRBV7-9	TGTGCCAGCAGCTTAAGGGGTCCTGGAAACACCATATATTTT	CASSLRGPGNTIYF
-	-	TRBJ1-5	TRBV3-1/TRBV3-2	TGTGCCAGCAGCCAACGTGGGGAGGTGACCAATCAGCCCCAGCATTTT	CASSQRGEVTNQPQHF
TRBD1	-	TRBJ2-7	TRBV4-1	TGCGCCAGCAGCCAAGGAGCCCAGGGGGACTACGAGCAGTACTTC	CASSQGAQGDYEQYF
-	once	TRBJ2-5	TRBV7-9	TGTGCCAGCAGCGTCCTTACCGGGACAAGGTACCAAGAGACCCAGTACTTC	CASSVLTGTRYQETQYF
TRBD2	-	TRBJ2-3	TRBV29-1	TGCAGCGTGGACGGGACTAACACAGATACGCAGTATTTT	CSVDGTNTDTQYF
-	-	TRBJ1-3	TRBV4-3	TGCGCCAGCAGCCGAGGAACGGTCGACTCTGGAAACACCATATATTTT	CASSRGTVDSGNTIYF
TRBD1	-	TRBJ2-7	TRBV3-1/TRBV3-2	TGTGCCAGCAGCCAGGTACCGGGACAGGGGTACGAGCAGTACTTC	CASSQVPGQGYEQYF
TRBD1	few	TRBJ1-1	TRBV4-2	TGTGCCAGCAGCCAAGGGACAGGGGTAACTGAAGCTTTCTTT	CASSQGTGVTEAFF
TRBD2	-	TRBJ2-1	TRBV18	TGTGCCAGCTCACCACCGGCTAGCGGGACCAACCCAAACAATGAGCAGTTCTTC	CASSPPASGTNPNNEQFF
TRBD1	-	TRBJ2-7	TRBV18	TGTGCCAGCACATGGGTGACAGGGGCCGAGCAGTACTTC	CASTWVTGAEQYF
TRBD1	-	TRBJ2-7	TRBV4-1	TGCGCCAGCAGCCAAGCTAGGACAGGGGGCTCCTACGAGCAGTACTTC	CASSQARTGGSYEQYF
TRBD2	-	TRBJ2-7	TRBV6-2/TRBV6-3	TGTGCCAGCAGTTCCACTAGCGGGATCTCCCGATACGAGCAGTACTTC	CASSSTSGISRYEQYF
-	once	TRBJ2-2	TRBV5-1	TGCGCCAGCAGTCTAGGTCAGCCCGGGGAGCTGTTTTTT	CASSLGQPGELFF
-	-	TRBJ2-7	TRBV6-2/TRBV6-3	TGTGCCAGCAGTTACAAGTCAGGGAAATACGAGCAGTACTTC	CASSYKSGKYEQYF
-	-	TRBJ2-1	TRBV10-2	TGCGCCAGCAGTGAGTCAACTCTATCCAATGAGCAGTTCTTC	CASSESTLSNEQFF
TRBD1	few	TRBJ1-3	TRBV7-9	TGTGCCAGCATCCCTGGACAGGGAGACACCACCAACCCGACCTTT	CASIPGQGDTTNPTF
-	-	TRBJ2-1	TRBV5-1	TGCGCCAGCAGCCCCGGGGGCAATGAGCAGTTCTTC	CASSPGGNEQFF
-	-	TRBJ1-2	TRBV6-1	TGTGCCAGCAGTGAATTGCCACAGGAGGGTGGCTACACCTTC	CASSELPQEGGYTF
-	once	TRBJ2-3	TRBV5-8	TGTGCCAGCAGCTTGTTGACAGGCACAGATACGCAGTATTTT	CASSLLTGTDTQYF